Listed here are 20 T cell receptor beta chains from one sample, sequenced in a study of CD8+ T cells in alopecia areata. As for treatment: oral pan-JAK inhibitor, 5-10 mg twice daily. cDNA reverse transcribed from extracted RNA served as the sequencing template. Method: immunoSEQ multiplex PCR; TCRdb's copy keeps in-frame clones and lacks some. The sample holds roughly 150,000 clones; about 51% are singletons and the top ten take 15% to 20%. This specimen consisted of CD8+ T cells sorted from blood, obtained at week 4, from a patient treated with tofacitinib. The receptor source for this set is a human donor with alopecia areata.

The CDR3 loop is CASSLRSGIDEKLFF. CDR3 in DNA: TGTGCCAGCAGCTTGAGGAGTGGCATAGATGAAAAACTGTTTTTT. The chain carries TRBV5-4 and TRBJ1-4; D not resolved. Germline CDR1 is SGHNT and CDR2 is YYREEE (reference sequence). The CDR3 has 15 amino acids. Trimming cost V 1 base and J 6 bases, with 13 bases left between them.

The chain employs TRBV4-1 and TRBJ1-6; 7 nucleotides align to TRBD1. Per germline, CDR1 MGHRA and CDR2 YSYEKL. The CDR3 is 15 amino acids. The V segment lost 1 base and the J segment 10 bases; nucleotides outside the gene matches: 7. The CDR3 region has the DNA TGCGCCAGCAGCCAAGTGACAGGGCCAGGGTCACCCCTCCACTTT. This gives the protein CASSQVTGPGSPLHF.

The J gene is TRBJ1-5, the V gene TRBV30; D gene unclear. The germline V and J ends were trimmed by 3 bases and 5 bases, with 17 bases remaining between them. Germline CDR1 is GTSNPN and CDR2 is SVGIG (reference sequence). The CDR3 totals 15 residues. The CDR3 sequence is CAWRSTGRRDQPQHF. The CDR3, as DNA: TGTGCCTGGAGGAGCACTGGCAGACGAGATCAGCCCCAGCATTTT.

This clone was found a few times. The gene calls are TRBV6-6 and TRBJ2-7; D unclear. The CDR3 totals 13 residues. V lost 2 bases, J lost 1 base, and 6 bases lay in between. Looked up from germline, CDR1 is MNHNY and CDR2 is SVGAGI (reference sequence). The CDR3 protein is CASSYPPSYEQYF. Written as DNA, the CDR3 is TGTGCCAGCAGTTACCCCCCGTCCTACGAGCAGTACTTC.

The chain joins TRBV4-1 to TRBJ1-2, with D unresolved. The V and J ends lost 1 base and 4 bases respectively, with 10 bases between them. CDR1 MGHRA and CDR2 YSYEKL come from the germline V gene. The length of the CDR3 is 14 residues. CDR3 loop: CASSQVGTSYGYTF. CDR3 DNA sequence: TGCGCCAGCAGCCAAGTCGGCACCAGCTATGGCTACACCTTC.

The gene calls are TRBV29-1 and TRBJ2-2, with D perhaps matching TRBD1 or TRBD2 (5 bases each). V was clipped by 3 bases and J by 0 bases, with 8 bases between them. This CDR3 has 14 residues. Per germline, CDR1 SQVTM and CDR2 ANQGSEA. The DNA of the CDR3 is TGCAGCGTTGATGGGACGGCGAACACCGGGGAGCTGTTTTTT. As protein: CSVDGTANTGELFF.

This clone has just one count. V gene TRBV30 combines with J gene TRBJ2-7, with D maybe TRBD2 (6 bases). CDR3 length: 14 amino acids. V was trimmed by 0 bases and J by 7 bases, leaving 16 bases between them. The V gene's germline CDR1 is GTSNPN and CDR2 SVGIG (reference sequence). The DNA of the CDR3 is TGTGCCTGGAGTGTACAAGGCGGGGCGGGGGAGCAGTACTTC. Translating it yields CAWSVQGGAGEQYF.

This clone came up a few times. The rearrangement uses TRBV5-4 and TRBJ1-2; 11 positions agree with TRBD1. Germline V lookup: CDR1 SGHNT, CDR2 YYREEE (reference sequence). The length of the CDR3 is 13 residues. V dropped 4 bases and J dropped 6; count of bases not matched to a gene: 2. CDR3: CASSGDRGDGYTF. The DNA of the CDR3 is TGTGCCAGCAGCGGGGACAGGGGGGATGGCTACACCTTC.

The V gene is TRBV9, the J gene TRBJ2-7; TRBD1 matches 10 bases. The CDR3 spans 15 residues. Germline V lookup: CDR1 SGDLS, CDR2 YYNGEE. V lost 4 bases to trimming and J lost 5 bases; unmatched junction nucleotides: 9. This CDR3 reads CASSPSIGQGDEQYF. CDR3 sequence (DNA): TGTGCCAGCAGCCCAAGCATCGGACAGGGGGACGAGCAGTACTTC.

The CDR3 DNA reads as TGTGCCAGCAGTTTGGGGACTCTGGTCGGGGGGCCCGTTGGCTACACCTTC. Encoded protein: CASSLGTLVGGPVGYTF. The chain couples TRBV27 to TRBJ1-2, with D tentatively TRBD1 (6 bases). Trimming took 3 bases from V and 7 from J, leaving 24 bases between them. CDR3 length equals 17 residues. Looked up from germline, CDR1 is MNHEY and CDR2 is SMNVEV (reference sequence).

The chain employs TRBV15 and TRBJ2-4; D is unclear. The CDR3 runs to 13 residues. Germline assignment: CDR1 LNHNV and CDR2 YYDKDF (reference sequence). V lost 2 bases and J lost 8, with 10 bases in between. The CDR3 loop reads CATSRQGKDIQYF. CDR3 nucleotide sequence: TGTGCCACCAGCAGACAAGGGAAAGACATTCAGTACTTC.

The table lists this clone with a few counts. V gene TRBV27 combines with J gene TRBJ2-7; 7 nucleotides agree with TRBD2. This CDR3 has 15 amino acids. J lost 2 bases, V lost 6 bases, and 10 bases had no gene match. Germline CDR1 MNHEY, CDR2 SMNVEV (reference sequence). CDR3 loop: CASSGRAGRAYEQYF. CDR3 nucleotides: TGTGCCAGCAGCGGACGGGCAGGGAGGGCCTACGAGCAGTACTTC.

V usage is TRBV19 and J usage is TRBJ2-2; D gene uncertain. Trimming removed 6 bases from V and 3 bases from J, with 8 bases in between. CDR1 and CDR2 from the germline V gene are LNHDA and SQIVND (reference sequence). This CDR3 is 13 amino acids long. The CDR3 DNA reads TGTGCCAGTAGCCCCCGGGACACCGGGGAGCTGTTTTTT. Protein product: CASSPRDTGELFF.

The rearrangement uses TRBV19 and TRBJ2-5; TRBD1 aligns across 11 bases. Judging by the DNA end, TRBJ2-7 fits better; the J call may be wrong. CDR1 is LNHDA, CDR2 SQIVND, per germline (reference sequence). The CDR3 has 14 amino acids. CDR3 amino acids: CASGQGANSYEQYF. CDR3 nucleotide sequence: TGTGCCAGTGGACAGGGGGCGAACTCTTACGAGCAGTACTTC.

V usage is TRBV30 and J usage is TRBJ2-7; D is uncertain. This CDR3 is built from 12 residues. The germline gives CDR1 GTSNPN, CDR2 SVGIG (reference sequence). Trimming removed 0 bases from V and 2 bases from J, with 5 bases in between. This CDR3 reads CAWSVLTYEQYF. As DNA, the CDR3 is TGTGCCTGGAGTGTACTGACCTACGAGCAGTACTTC.

The chain couples TRBV4-2 to TRBJ2-2; tentatively, D is TRBD1 (6 bases). This CDR3 contains 16 residues. V lost 0 bases and J 1 base, leaving 9 bases between the germline ends. Germline CDR1 and CDR2: LGHNA and YNFKEQ. As DNA, the CDR3 is TGTGCCAGCAGCCAAGATTGGGGGCTGAACACCGGGGAGCTGTTTTTT. Protein: CASSQDWGLNTGELFF.

Comment on this clone: The sample carries other DNA sequences with the same CDR3. V usage is TRBV4-1 and J usage is TRBJ2-7; tentatively, D is TRBD1 or TRBD2 (5 bases each). This CDR3 is 13 amino acids long. Germline lookup yields CDR1 MGHRA and CDR2 YSYEKL. The ends were cut back, 0 bases at V and 6 bases at J, with 9 bases in the middle. The CDR3 protein is CASSQDRESEQYF. CDR3 sequence (DNA): TGCGCCAGCAGCCAAGACAGGGAGAGCGAGCAGTACTTC.

This clone has a handful of counts. V and J are TRBV29-1 and TRBJ1-2, with D perhaps matching TRBD1 (6 bases). This CDR3 is built from 14 residues. Trimming took off 3 bases at V and 4 bases at J, with 15 bases between the two ends. Germline V lookup: CDR1 SQVTM, CDR2 ANQGSEA. The CDR3 reads CSVEDVQGFYGYTF. The CDR3 DNA reads TGCAGCGTTGAGGATGTACAGGGTTTCTATGGCTACACCTTC.

The chain combines TRBV13 with TRBJ2-6; D uncertain. The CDR3 sequence is 15 residues long. Trimming shortened V by 2 bases and J by 0 bases, and 5 bases separated the two germline ends. Germline values: CDR1 PRHDT, CDR2 FYEKMQ (reference sequence). CDR3 sequence: CASSLPSSGANVLTF. CDR3 DNA: TGTGCCAGCAGCTTACCCTCCTCTGGGGCCAACGTCCTGACTTTC.

The chain recombines TRBV12-5 with TRBJ1-2, with a possible D match to TRBD1 (5 bases). In germline, CDR1 is LGHNT, CDR2 FRNRAP. The CDR3 covers 14 residues. Trimming left V 1 base short and J 4 bases short, with 10 bases between. The DNA for the CDR3 is TGTGCTAGTGGTTTGGGGGGGGTAGTCTATGGCTACACCTTC. Its translation: CASGLGGVVYGYTF.